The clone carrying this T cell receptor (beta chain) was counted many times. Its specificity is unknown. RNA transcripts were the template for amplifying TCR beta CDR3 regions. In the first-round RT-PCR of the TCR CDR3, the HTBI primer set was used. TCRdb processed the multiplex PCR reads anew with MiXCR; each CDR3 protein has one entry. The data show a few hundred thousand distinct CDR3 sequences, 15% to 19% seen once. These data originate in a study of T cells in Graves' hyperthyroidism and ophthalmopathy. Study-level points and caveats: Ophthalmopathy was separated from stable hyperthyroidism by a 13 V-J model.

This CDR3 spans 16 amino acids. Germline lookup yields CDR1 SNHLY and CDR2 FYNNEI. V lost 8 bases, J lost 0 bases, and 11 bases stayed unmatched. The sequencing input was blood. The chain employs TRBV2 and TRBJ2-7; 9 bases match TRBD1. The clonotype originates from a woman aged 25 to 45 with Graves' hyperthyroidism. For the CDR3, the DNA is TGTGCCAGCGGGGACAGGGCGCTAGCGAGCTCCTACGAGCAGTACTTC. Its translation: CASGDRALASSYEQYF. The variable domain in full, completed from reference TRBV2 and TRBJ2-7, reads EPEVTQTPSHQVTQMGQEVILRCVPISNHLYFYWYRQILGQKVEFLVSFYNNEISEKSEIFDDQFSVERPDGSNFTLKIRSTKLEDSAMYFCASGDRALASSYEQYFGPGTRLTVT.